The following is a T cell receptor beta chain sequence with its context. The target of this receptor is not known. There are no base qualities to consult, and no much larger clone falls within one base. Using the deep immunoSEQ assay, multiplex PCR amplified TCR CDR3 regions from genomic DNA. Extracted genomic DNA from each cell subset was spread evenly across all wells of several immunoSEQ 96-well plates, with each plate serving as a replicate. For sorted subsets, each replicate PCR was loaded with approximately 0.2 ug genomic DNA, equivalent to 25,000 to 30,000 T cell genomes. Purified libraries were quantified with a Qubit 3.0 fluorometer, sized on a Bioanalyzer 2100, and re-quantified with the KAPA Library Quantification kit. A separate single-read 150-cycle Illumina NextSeq 550 flow cell was used to sequence each immunoSEQ 96-well plate. In the original analysis: Because the immunoSEQ output held only junctional sequences and lacked quality scores, the filtering could not match the filtering applied to full-length reads. To assign V/J genes and CDR3, sequences were annotated using PyIR, a Python wrapper for IgBLAST v1.9, with IMGT germline references. Reads were filtered out if the reads had weak V/J assignments (E-value above 1e-6), no CDR3, stop codons, out-of-frame junctions, or ambiguous translated residues. A V3J clonotype was defined by an identical inferred V gene, J gene, and CDR3 amino acid sequence. Percentage overlap between repertoires was computed as shared unique clonotypes divided by the size of the smaller repertoire. Three approaches were used to assess repertoire richness: RTK rarefaction, the Chao1 estimator, and Recon v2.1 estimates of unobserved clonotypes. Generation probabilities for all TCRbeta clonotypes obtained by the gDNA method from a handful of donors were computed using OLGA. The table comes from immuneACCESS by way of TCRdb, which keeps in-frame sequences with V and J called. Part of the clones is missing from these tables; in studies checked, under half for an unresolved V gene and the rest for unknown reasons. V and J calls and clone size are given by that table; D and trimming were obtained from the DNA. The sample table shows about 2.4 million clones, and roughly 93% are seen once. More than 0.35% of the sample is taken by the ten largest.

The V end gives up 7 bases and the J end 4 bases, leaving 10 bases in the junction not matched to a gene. From the cysteine through the phenylalanine, the CDR3 covers 14 amino acids. Only the CDR3 part of the read is kept: 42 bases, read in frame from the first base. Sequences MDHEN (CDR1) and SYDVKM (CDR2) are obtained from the germline V gene. The data were taken from a study of shared clonotypes between healthy human individuals (TCRdb year 2020). Notes on the research overall: A couple of women and a few men aged 18 to 49 years were included in the cohort. To increase sequencing depth and limit assay-specific biases, TCR repertoire library preparation and sequencing were carried out by different laboratories using diverse techniques. For each donor, CD4 naive and CD4 memory were each given three plates, CD8 naive was given two plates, and CD8 memory was given one plate. Between about 0.8 and 9 billion PBMCs per donor were obtained by leukapheresis. The study deeply sequenced blood TCR repertoires of roughly five healthy adults to estimate repertoire size and the extent of clonotype sharing between individuals. The investigation overall reported the following: Rarefaction of sorted-subset datasets indicated incomplete sequencing despite the large sequencing depth. Pairwise subsampling led to the expectation that sequencing depth would affect the degree of clonotype sharing among donors. Because the study included a small number of donors, the genetic and exposure-history diversity represented was limited. Naive subsets generally had larger estimated clonotype richness than memory subsets. Only blood was sampled, and tissue TCR repertoires likely differ from those in blood. Across four donors, approximately 5% of naive CD4, 3.5% of naive CD8, about 2.3% of memory CD4, and roughly 0.4% of memory CD8 clonotypes were shared. Compared with non-shared clonotypes, clonotypes shared by all four sorted-subset donors had higher generation probabilities.

Donors were healthy HIV-negative adults with no recently reported acute infections or vaccinations. Every donor was a Caucasian adult living in Nashville, Tennessee, USA. Magnetic negative selection was used to enrich CD4+ T cells, after which naive cells were positively selected on CD45RA and the negative fraction became the memory subset. Blood was obtained by leukapheresis, after which PBMCs were separated by Ficoll-Histopaque density gradient centrifugation and cryopreserved in liquid nitrogen vapor phase. Purity and quantity of every magnetically sorted T cell population were checked by analytical flow cytometry. Each sorted fraction had its genomic DNA isolated and then quantified by UV absorbance on a Nanodrop 2000c.

The chain links TRBV28 with TRBJ2-7, with 7 bases aligning to TRBD1. This TCR came from a man between 18 and 29 years old in good health. Some clones in this sample may be carry-over from other donors' samples. The specimen sequenced was naive CD4+ T cells from PBMCs. The cell subset or site label for this specimen denotes: CD45RA+ positively selected. Here is the DNA: TGTGCCAGCAACAGAGGGGGCACCAATTACGAGCAGTACTTC. This yields the protein CASNRGGTNYEQYF.